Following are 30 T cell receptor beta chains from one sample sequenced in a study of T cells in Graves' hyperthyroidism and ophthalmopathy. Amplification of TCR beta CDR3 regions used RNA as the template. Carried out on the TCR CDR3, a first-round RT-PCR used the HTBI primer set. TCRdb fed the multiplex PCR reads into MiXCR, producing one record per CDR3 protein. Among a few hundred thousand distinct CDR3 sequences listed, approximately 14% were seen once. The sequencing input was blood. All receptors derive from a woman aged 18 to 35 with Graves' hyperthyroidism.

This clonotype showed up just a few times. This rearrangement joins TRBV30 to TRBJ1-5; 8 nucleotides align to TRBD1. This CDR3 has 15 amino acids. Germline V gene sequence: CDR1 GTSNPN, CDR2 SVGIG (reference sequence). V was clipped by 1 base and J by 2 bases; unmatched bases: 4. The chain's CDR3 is CAWSADRGGNQPQHF. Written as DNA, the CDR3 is TGTGCCTGGAGTGCCGACAGGGGAGGCAATCAGCCCCAGCATTTT.

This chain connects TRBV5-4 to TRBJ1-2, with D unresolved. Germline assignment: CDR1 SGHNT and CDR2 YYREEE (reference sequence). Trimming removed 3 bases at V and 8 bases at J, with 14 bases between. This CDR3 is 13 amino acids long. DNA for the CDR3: TGTGCCAGCAGCTCCGGACTCCCAAGGGGCTACACCTTC. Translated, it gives CASSSGLPRGYTF.

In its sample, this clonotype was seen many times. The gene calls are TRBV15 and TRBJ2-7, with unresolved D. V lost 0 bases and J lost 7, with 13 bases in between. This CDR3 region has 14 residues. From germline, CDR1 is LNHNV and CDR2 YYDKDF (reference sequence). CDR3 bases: TGTGCCACCAGCAGAGATCTCCCAGCGCTGGAGCAGTACTTC. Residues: CATSRDLPALEQYF.

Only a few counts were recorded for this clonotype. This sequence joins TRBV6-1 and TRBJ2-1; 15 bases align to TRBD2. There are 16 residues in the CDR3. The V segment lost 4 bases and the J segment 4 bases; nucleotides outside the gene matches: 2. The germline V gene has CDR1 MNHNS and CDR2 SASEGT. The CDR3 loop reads CASSGGTSGGYNEQFF. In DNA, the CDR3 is TGTGCCAGCAGTGGAGGGACTAGCGGGGGGTACAATGAGCAGTTCTTC.

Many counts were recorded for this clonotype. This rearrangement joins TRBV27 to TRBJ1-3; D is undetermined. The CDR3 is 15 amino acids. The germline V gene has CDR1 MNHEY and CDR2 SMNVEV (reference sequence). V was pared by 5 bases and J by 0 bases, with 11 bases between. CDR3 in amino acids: CASSAGRSSGNTIYF. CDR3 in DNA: TGTGCCAGCAGTGCCGGACGGTCCTCTGGAAACACCATATATTTT.

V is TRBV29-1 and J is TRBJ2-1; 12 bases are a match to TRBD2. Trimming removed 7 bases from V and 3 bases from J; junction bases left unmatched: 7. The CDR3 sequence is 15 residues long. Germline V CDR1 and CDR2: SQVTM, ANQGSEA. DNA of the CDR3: TGCAGCGCCTCGACTAGCGGGAGAGTCTACAATGAGCAGTTCTTC. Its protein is CSASTSGRVYNEQFF.

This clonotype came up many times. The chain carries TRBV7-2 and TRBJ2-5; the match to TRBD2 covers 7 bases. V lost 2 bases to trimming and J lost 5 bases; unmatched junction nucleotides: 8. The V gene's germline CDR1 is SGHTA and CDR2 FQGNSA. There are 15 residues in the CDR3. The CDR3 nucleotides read TGTGCCAGCAGCTTACAGGGCGGGAGAGGGGAGACCCAGTACTTC. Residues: CASSLQGGRGETQYF.

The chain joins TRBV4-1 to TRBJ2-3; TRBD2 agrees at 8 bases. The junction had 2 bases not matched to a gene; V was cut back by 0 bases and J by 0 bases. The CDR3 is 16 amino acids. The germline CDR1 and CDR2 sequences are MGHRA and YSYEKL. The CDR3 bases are TGCGCCAGCAGCCAAGATAGCGGGGCAAGCACAGATACGCAGTATTTT. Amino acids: CASSQDSGASTDTQYF.

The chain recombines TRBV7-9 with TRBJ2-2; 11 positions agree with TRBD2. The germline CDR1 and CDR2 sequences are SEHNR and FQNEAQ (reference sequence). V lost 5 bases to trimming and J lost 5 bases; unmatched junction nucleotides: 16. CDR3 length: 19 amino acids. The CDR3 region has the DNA TGTGCCAGCAGCCGAAGAGGGGCGGGAGCTAGCGGGAGGACCGGGGAGCTGTTTTTT. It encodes CASSRRGAGASGRTGELFF. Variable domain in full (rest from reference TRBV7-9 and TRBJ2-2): DTGVSQNPRHKITKRGQNVTFRCDPISEHNRLYWYRQTLGQGPEFLTYFQNEAQLEKSRLLSDRFSAERPKGSFSTLEIQRTEQGDSAMYLCASSRRGAGASGRTGELFFGEGSRLTVL.

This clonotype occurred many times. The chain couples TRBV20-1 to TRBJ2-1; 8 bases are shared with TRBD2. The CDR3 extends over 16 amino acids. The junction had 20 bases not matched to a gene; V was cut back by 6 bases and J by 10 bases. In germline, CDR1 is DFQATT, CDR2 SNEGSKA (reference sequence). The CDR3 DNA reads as TGCAGTGCCCCCGGGGGACCGACTAGCGACAGCACCGAGCAGTTCTTC. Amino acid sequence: CSAPGGPTSDSTEQFF.

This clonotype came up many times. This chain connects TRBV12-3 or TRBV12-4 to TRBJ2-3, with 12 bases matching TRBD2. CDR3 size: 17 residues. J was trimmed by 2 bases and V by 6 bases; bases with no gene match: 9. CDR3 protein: CASSLLLAGGLTDTQYF. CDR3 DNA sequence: TGTGCCAGCAGCCTACTCCTAGCGGGGGGGCTCACAGATACGCAGTATTTT.

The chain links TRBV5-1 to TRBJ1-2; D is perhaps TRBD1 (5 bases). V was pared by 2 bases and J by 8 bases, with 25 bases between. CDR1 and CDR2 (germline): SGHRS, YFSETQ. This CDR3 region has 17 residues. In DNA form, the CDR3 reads TGCGCCAGCAGCTTTACTCCGGCCGGGGACCTAACTAGCGGCTACACCTTC. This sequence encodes CASSFTPAGDLTSGYTF.

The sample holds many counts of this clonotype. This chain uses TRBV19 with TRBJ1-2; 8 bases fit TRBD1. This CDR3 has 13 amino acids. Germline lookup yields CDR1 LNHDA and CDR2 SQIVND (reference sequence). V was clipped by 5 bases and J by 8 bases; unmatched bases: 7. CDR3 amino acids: CASSPRTGSGYTF. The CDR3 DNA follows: TGTGCCAGTAGTCCAAGGACAGGGAGCGGCTACACCTTC.

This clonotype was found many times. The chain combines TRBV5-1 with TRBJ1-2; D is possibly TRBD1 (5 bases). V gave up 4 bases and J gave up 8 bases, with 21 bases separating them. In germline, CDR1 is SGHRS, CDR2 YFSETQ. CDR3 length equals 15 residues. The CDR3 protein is CASSPSGPLGEGYTF. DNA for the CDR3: TGCGCCAGCAGCCCCTCGGGACCCCTGGGGGAAGGCTACACCTTC.

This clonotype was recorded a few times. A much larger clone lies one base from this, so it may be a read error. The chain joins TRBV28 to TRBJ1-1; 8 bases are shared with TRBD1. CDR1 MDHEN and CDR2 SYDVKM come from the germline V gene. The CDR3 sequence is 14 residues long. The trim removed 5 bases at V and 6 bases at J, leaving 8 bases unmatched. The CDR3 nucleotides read TGTGCCAGCAGTATTACAGGGGGGCGAGCTGAAGCTTTCTTT. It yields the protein CASSITGGRAEAFF. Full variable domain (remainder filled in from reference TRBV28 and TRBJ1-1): DVKVTQSSRYLVKRTGEKVFLECVQDMDHENMFWYRQDPGLGLRLIYFSYDVKMKEKGDIPEGYSVSREKKERFSLILESASTNQTSMYLCASSITGGRAEAFFGQGTRLTVV.

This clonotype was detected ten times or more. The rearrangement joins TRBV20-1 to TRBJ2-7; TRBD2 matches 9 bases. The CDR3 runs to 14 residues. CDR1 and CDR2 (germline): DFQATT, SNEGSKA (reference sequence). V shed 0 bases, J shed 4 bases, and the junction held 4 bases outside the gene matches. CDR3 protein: CSARESAGGYEQYF. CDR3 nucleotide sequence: TGCAGTGCTAGAGAGTCGGCGGGAGGGTACGAGCAGTACTTC.

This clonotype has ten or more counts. DNA for the CDR3: TGCGCCAGCAGCTTGGAGGGGAGCTCTGGAAACACCATATATTTT. Translated: CASSLEGSSGNTIYF. The gene calls are TRBV5-1 and TRBJ1-3; a possible D gene is TRBD1 (5 bases). The CDR3 length is 15 residues. In germline, CDR1 is SGHRS, CDR2 YFSETQ. V was clipped by 0 bases and J by 0 bases, with 7 bases between them. Drawing the rest from reference TRBV5-1 and TRBJ1-3, the complete variable domain is KAGVTQTPRYLIKTRGQQVTLSCSPISGHRSVSWYQQTPGQGLQFLFEYFSETQRNKGNFPGRFSGRQFSNSRSEMNVSTLELGDSALYLCASSLEGSSGNTIYFGEGSWLTVV.

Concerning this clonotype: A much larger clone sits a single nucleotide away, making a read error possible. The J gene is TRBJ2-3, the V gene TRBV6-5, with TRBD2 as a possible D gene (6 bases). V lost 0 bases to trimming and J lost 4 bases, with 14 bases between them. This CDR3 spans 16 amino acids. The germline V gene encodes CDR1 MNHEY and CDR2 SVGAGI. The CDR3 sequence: CASSYSASETSDTQYF. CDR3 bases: TGTGCCAGCAGTTACTCGGCTAGCGAGACGTCAGATACGCAGTATTTT.

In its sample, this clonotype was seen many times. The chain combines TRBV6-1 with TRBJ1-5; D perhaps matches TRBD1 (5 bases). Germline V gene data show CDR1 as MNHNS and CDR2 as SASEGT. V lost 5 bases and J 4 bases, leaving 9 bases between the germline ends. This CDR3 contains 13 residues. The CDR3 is CASSRDLNQPQHF. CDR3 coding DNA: TGTGCCAGCAGTAGGGACCTTAATCAGCCCCAGCATTTT.

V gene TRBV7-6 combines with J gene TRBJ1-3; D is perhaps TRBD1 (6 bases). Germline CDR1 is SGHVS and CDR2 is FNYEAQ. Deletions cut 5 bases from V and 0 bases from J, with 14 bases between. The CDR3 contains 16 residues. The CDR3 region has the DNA TGTGCCAGCAGCCCCAGACAGGTTTACTCTGGAAACACCATATATTTT. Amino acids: CASSPRQVYSGNTIYF.

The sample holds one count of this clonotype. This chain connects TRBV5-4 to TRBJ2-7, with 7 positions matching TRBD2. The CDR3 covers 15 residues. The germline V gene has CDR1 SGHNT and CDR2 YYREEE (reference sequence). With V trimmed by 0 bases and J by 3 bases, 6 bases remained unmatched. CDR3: CASSLAGREYYEQYF. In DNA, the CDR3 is TGTGCCAGCAGCTTGGCCGGGCGGGAGTACTACGAGCAGTACTTC.

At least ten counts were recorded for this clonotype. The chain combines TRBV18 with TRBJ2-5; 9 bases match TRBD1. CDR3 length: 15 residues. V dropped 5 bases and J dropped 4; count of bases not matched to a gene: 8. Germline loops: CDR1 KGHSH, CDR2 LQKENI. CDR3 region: CASSTPTGGVETQYF. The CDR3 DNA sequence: TGTGCCAGCTCAACCCCAACAGGGGGCGTAGAGACCCAGTACTTC. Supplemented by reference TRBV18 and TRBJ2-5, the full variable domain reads NAGVMQNPRHLVRRRGQEARLRCSPMKGHSHVYWYRQLPEEGLKFMVYLQKENIIDESGMPKERFSAEFPKEGPSILRIQQVVRGDSAAYFCASSTPTGGVETQYFGPGTRLLVL.

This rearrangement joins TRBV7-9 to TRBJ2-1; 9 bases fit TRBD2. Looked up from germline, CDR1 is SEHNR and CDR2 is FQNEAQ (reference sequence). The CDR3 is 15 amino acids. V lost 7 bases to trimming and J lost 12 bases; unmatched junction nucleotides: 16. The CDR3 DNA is TGTGCCAGCACCTCCGGTGGGGGACTAGCTGGGCGGCAGTTCTTC. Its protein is CASTSGGGLAGRQFF.

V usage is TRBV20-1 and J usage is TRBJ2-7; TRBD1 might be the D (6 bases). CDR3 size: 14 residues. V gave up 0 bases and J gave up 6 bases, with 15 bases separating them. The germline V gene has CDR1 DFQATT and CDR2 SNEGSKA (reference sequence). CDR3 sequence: CSARESGASSEQYF. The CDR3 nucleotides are TGCAGTGCTAGAGAATCAGGGGCAAGTAGCGAGCAGTACTTC.

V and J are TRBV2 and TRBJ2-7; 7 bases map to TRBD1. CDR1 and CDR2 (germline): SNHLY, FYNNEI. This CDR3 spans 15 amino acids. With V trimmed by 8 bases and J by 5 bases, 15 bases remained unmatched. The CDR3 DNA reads TGTGCCAGCCACGGTAAGGGACAGTCAGGCCACGAGCAGTACTTC. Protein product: CASHGKGQSGHEQYF.

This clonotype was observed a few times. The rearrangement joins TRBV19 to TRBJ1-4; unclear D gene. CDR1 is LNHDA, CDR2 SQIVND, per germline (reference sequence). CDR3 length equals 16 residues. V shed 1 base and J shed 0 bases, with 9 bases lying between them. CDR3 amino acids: CASSIGQVATNEKLFF. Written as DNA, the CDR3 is TGTGCCAGTAGTATAGGGCAGGTTGCAACTAATGAAAAACTGTTTTTT.

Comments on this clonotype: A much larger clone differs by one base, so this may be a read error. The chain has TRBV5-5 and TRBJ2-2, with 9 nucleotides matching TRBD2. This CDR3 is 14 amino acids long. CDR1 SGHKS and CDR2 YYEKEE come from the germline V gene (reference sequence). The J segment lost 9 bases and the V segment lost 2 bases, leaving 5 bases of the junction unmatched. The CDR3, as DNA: TGTGCCAGCAGCTTTGGGACTAGCAGTAGGGAGCTGTTTTTT. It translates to CASSFGTSSRELFF. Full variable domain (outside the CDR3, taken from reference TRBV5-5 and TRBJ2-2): DAGVTQSPTHLIKTRGQQVTLRCSPISGHKSVSWYQQVLGQGPQFIFQYYEKEERGRGNFPDRFSARQFPNYSSELNVNALLLGDSALYLCASSFGTSSRELFFGEGSRLTVL.

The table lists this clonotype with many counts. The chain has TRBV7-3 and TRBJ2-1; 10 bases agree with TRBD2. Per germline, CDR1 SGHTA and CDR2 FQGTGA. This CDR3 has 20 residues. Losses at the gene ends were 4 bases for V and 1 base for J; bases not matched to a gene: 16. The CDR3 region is CASSSIPQSGRATSYNEQFF. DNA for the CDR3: TGTGCCAGCAGCTCCATCCCCCAGAGCGGGAGGGCAACGTCCTACAATGAGCAGTTCTTC.

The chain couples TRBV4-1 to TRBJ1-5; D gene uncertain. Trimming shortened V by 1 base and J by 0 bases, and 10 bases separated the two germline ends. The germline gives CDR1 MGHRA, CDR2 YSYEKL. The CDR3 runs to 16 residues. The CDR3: CASSQVVTYSNQPQHF. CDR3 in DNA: TGCGCCAGCAGCCAAGTTGTCACTTATAGCAATCAGCCCCAGCATTTT.

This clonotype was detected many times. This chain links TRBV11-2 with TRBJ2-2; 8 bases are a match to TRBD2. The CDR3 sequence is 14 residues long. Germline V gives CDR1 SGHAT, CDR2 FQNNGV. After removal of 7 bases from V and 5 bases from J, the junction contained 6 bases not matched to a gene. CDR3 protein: CASTAGGGTGELFF. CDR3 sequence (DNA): TGTGCCAGCACCGCGGGGGGCGGGACCGGGGAGCTGTTTTTT.